This T cell receptor (beta chain) was identified during a study of T cells in Graves' hyperthyroidism and ophthalmopathy. CDR3 length equals 13 residues. RNA transcripts were the template for amplifying TCR beta CDR3 regions. The HTBI primer set drove a first-round RT-PCR of the TCR CDR3. TCRdb redid the calling of the multiplex PCR reads with MiXCR, one entry per CDR3 protein. This table holds 360,000 or so distinct CDR3 sequences, about a fifth found once. As to this clonotype: One end of the junction does not line up with germline, which may come from a read error.

The receptor comes from a woman aged 18-29 years with Graves' hyperthyroidism. The material sequenced was blood. The rearrangement links TRBV12-3 or TRBV12-4 to TRBJ2-5; D may be TRBD1 or TRBD2 (6 bases each). CDR3 bases: TGTGCCAGCAGTTCCGCTTCGGGGGCGGCCCAGTATTTC. As protein: CASSSASGAAQYF.